A selection of T cell receptor beta chains follows, all from one sample in a study of tumor-infiltrating lymphocytes in localized non-small cell lung cancer. Assay: immunoSEQ multiplex PCR; the TCRdb copy retains only in-frame clones and omits some. The sample lists some 6,000 clones, roughly 66% occurring once. The material sequenced was uninvolved lung tissue not adjacent to the tumor. The receptors were gathered from a human donor with non-small cell lung cancer. Both conserved end residues are part of each CDR3. Each record gives: J gene, V gene, CDR3 length, CDR3 protein.

j_call: TRBJ1-5
v_call: TRBV27
cdr3_length: 14
cdr3_aa: CASSPMGSYQPQHF

j_call: TRBJ2-3
v_call: TRBV29-1
cdr3_length: 14
cdr3_aa: CSVEIAGGADTQYF

j_call: TRBJ1-2
v_call: TRBV5-1
cdr3_length: 13
cdr3_aa: CASSLQGNYGYTF

j_call: TRBJ2-1
v_call: TRBV30
cdr3_length: 12
cdr3_aa: CAWNRGADEQFF

j_call: TRBJ2-5
v_call: TRBV11-3
cdr3_length: 17
cdr3_aa: CASSLRTSGRGGETQYF

j_call: TRBJ2-1
v_call: TRBV4-2
cdr3_length: 14
cdr3_aa: CASSQGLEVDEQFF

j_call: TRBJ1-4
v_call: TRBV5-1
cdr3_length: 15
cdr3_aa: CASSFEGAPGEKLFF

j_call: TRBJ1-5
v_call: TRBV4-2
cdr3_length: 16
cdr3_aa: CASSPRDGRPNQPQHF

j_call: TRBJ2-7
v_call: TRBV9
cdr3_length: 15
cdr3_aa: CASSPQETGLSEQYF

j_call: TRBJ2-3
v_call: TRBV21-1
cdr3_length: 16
cdr3_aa: CASSKERGDSTDTQYF

j_call: TRBJ1-5
v_call: TRBV6-5
cdr3_length: 14
cdr3_aa: CAISESMTNQPQHF

j_call: TRBJ2-1
v_call: TRBV27
cdr3_length: 13
cdr3_aa: CASSRRPYNEQFF

j_call: TRBJ2-7
v_call: TRBV2
cdr3_length: 14
cdr3_aa: CASGQRTGAYEQYF

j_call: TRBJ2-7
v_call: TRBV5-6
cdr3_length: 14
cdr3_aa: CASSQQVSSYEQYF

j_call: TRBJ1-2
v_call: TRBV14
cdr3_length: 16
cdr3_aa: CASSRTRTGGLGGYTF

j_call: TRBJ2-3
v_call: TRBV27
cdr3_length: 17
cdr3_aa: CASSFGTSDRGTDTQYF

j_call: TRBJ2-7
v_call: TRBV4-3
cdr3_length: 16
cdr3_aa: CASSQDIGLAGVEQYF

j_call: TRBJ2-1
v_call: TRBV5-1
cdr3_length: 15
cdr3_aa: CASSERTGADNEQFF

j_call: TRBJ2-1
v_call: TRBV9
cdr3_length: 17
cdr3_aa: CASSAVGGHGPNNEQFF

j_call: TRBJ1-2
v_call: TRBV6-5
cdr3_length: 15
cdr3_aa: CASSKGQGLGYGYTF

j_call: TRBJ2-1
v_call: TRBV6-6
cdr3_length: 12
cdr3_aa: CASSRPYNEQFF

j_call: TRBJ2-1
v_call: TRBV4-2
cdr3_length: 15
cdr3_aa: CASSQDGTENNEQFF

j_call: TRBJ2-3
v_call: TRBV28
cdr3_length: 13
cdr3_aa: CASSRGVGITQYF

j_call: TRBJ2-7
v_call: TRBV2
cdr3_length: 14
cdr3_aa: CASSAPAGPYEQYF

j_call: TRBJ1-1
v_call: TRBV29-1
cdr3_length: 12
cdr3_aa: CSVEVENTEAFF

j_call: TRBJ1-3
v_call: TRBV4-2
cdr3_length: 17
cdr3_aa: CASSQDLGRLSGNTIYF

j_call: TRBJ1-2
v_call: TRBV28
cdr3_length: 16
cdr3_aa: CASSPLTVEGYYGYTF

j_call: TRBJ1-5
v_call: TRBV7-2
cdr3_length: 14
cdr3_aa: CASSLEGGAKPQHF

j_call: TRBJ1-5
v_call: TRBV19
cdr3_length: 13
cdr3_aa: CASSTDRNQPQHF

j_call: TRBJ1-1
v_call: TRBV11-2
cdr3_length: 14
cdr3_aa: CASSPWGGGTEAFF

j_call: TRBJ2-7
v_call: TRBV6-5
cdr3_length: 11
cdr3_aa: CASRRGDEQYF

j_call: TRBJ2-7
v_call: TRBV6-1
cdr3_length: 14
cdr3_aa: CASSRQTSTYEQYF

j_call: TRBJ1-1
v_call: TRBV19
cdr3_length: 14
cdr3_aa: CASSMTGRSTEAFF

j_call: TRBJ2-1
v_call: TRBV11-2
cdr3_length: 14
cdr3_aa: CASSFGGRDNEQFF

j_call: TRBJ2-7
v_call: TRBV28
cdr3_length: 16
cdr3_aa: CASSLPQGGFNYEQYF

j_call: TRBJ2-1
v_call: TRBV29-1
cdr3_length: 14
cdr3_aa: CSVKPGQGYNEQFF

j_call: TRBJ1-1
v_call: TRBV19
cdr3_length: 13
cdr3_aa: CASSITGRTEAFF

j_call: TRBJ1-1
v_call: TRBV2
cdr3_length: 14
cdr3_aa: CASKWSMGDTEAFF

j_call: TRBJ2-5
v_call: TRBV4-1
cdr3_length: 17
cdr3_aa: CASSQDGEGRSRETQYF

j_call: TRBJ2-7
v_call: TRBV30
cdr3_length: 14
cdr3_aa: CAWSVGTGIYEQYF

j_call: TRBJ1-1
v_call: TRBV28
cdr3_length: 14
cdr3_aa: CASSFGSKNTEAFF

j_call: TRBJ1-2
v_call: TRBV28
cdr3_length: 14
cdr3_aa: CASSLYTATYGYTF

j_call: TRBJ2-7
v_call: TRBV25-1
cdr3_length: 10
cdr3_aa: CASSGYEQYF

j_call: TRBJ2-1
v_call: TRBV2
cdr3_length: 14
cdr3_aa: CASSELLFDNEQFF

j_call: TRBJ2-1
v_call: TRBV5-4
cdr3_length: 15
cdr3_aa: CASSNTGLGANEQFF

j_call: TRBJ2-2
v_call: TRBV4-2
cdr3_length: 16
cdr3_aa: CASSQRGTEKTGELFF

j_call: TRBJ2-3
v_call: TRBV9
cdr3_length: 17
cdr3_aa: CASSVAPASGRGDTQYF

j_call: TRBJ2-2
v_call: TRBV28
cdr3_length: 16
cdr3_aa: CASSPLAGVWTGELFF

j_call: TRBJ1-1
v_call: TRBV28
cdr3_length: 15
cdr3_aa: CASSRNRISDTEAFF

j_call: TRBJ2-2
v_call: TRBV6-5
cdr3_length: 13
cdr3_aa: CASRTSDTGELFF

j_call: TRBJ2-7
v_call: TRBV2
cdr3_length: 14
cdr3_aa: CASNYRAPLNEQYF

j_call: TRBJ1-5
v_call: TRBV2
cdr3_length: 12
cdr3_aa: CASSVAYQPQHF

j_call: TRBJ2-7
v_call: TRBV6-5
cdr3_length: 14
cdr3_aa: CASSPLGRTYEQYF

j_call: TRBJ2-3
v_call: TRBV4-3
cdr3_length: 16
cdr3_aa: CASSQDSGSGSDTQYF

j_call: .
v_call: TRBV7-2
cdr3_length: 12
cdr3_aa: CASSPTWGEQYF

j_call: TRBJ2-3
v_call: TRBV28
cdr3_length: 15
cdr3_aa: CASSLGTATIDTQYF

j_call: TRBJ2-7
v_call: TRBV19
cdr3_length: 14
cdr3_aa: CASRPTGGGGEQYF

j_call: TRBJ2-1
v_call: TRBV19
cdr3_length: 15
cdr3_aa: CASSITQGVYNEQFF

j_call: TRBJ2-5
v_call: TRBV4-2
cdr3_length: 14
cdr3_aa: CASSQGTDQETQYF